The 32 T cell receptor beta chains presented below share a single source sample, sequenced in a study of T cell responses to AZD1222 COVID-19 vaccine. Produced via immunoSEQ multiplex PCR; TCRdb's table is partial and in-frame only. The sample lists around 94,000 clones; approximately 84% were seen once. The sequenced sample was peripheral blood, obtained on day 0 of AZD1222 vaccination. The receptors here all came from an adult in good health.

V is TRBV10-3 and J is TRBJ1-1, with D perhaps matching TRBD1 (6 bases). CDR1 and CDR2 from the germline V gene are ENHRY and SYGVKD. The CDR3 is made up of 13 amino acids. The CDR3 DNA sequence: TGTGCTTTAAAAGGGGGATGGAACACTGAAGCTTTCTTT. Its translation is CALKGGWNTEAFF.

The rearrangement joins TRBV25-1 to TRBJ1-2; TRBD1 matches at 10 bases. The CDR3 has 16 amino acids. Germline V gene sequence: CDR1 MGHDK, CDR2 SYGVNS. The ends lost 6 bases at V and 1 base at J; junction bases unmatched: 8. As DNA, the CDR3 is TGTGCCAGCAGCGCTCCGGACAGGGGGGATAACTATGGCTACACCTTC. This sequence encodes CASSAPDRGDNYGYTF.

This clone was seen more than once but under ten times. CDR3 bases: TGTGCCAGCTCACCACCGATGGAAGCGGTGGCGCAGTATTTT. It is translated as CASSPPMEAVAQYF. The chain joins TRBV18 to TRBJ2-3, with D possibly TRBD2 on 5 matching bases. V lost 0 bases, J lost 10 bases, and 14 bases lay in between. The length of the CDR3 is 14 residues. Germline-derived CDR1 and CDR2 are KGHSH and LQKENI.

J is TRBJ2-2 and V is TRBV4-3, with 12 positions matching TRBD2. The CDR3 runs to 20 residues. V lost 4 bases to trimming and J lost 5 bases; unmatched junction nucleotides: 17. Germline CDR1 and CDR2: LGHNA and YSLEER. This chain's CDR3 is CASSRGARTSGVVRTGELFF. CDR3 bases: TGCGCCAGCAGCCGAGGAGCTCGGACTAGCGGGGTAGTTAGGACCGGGGAGCTGTTTTTT.

The gene calls are TRBV7-9 and TRBJ2-5; a weak D match, TRBD1 (5 bases). The germline V and J ends were trimmed by 1 base and 5 bases, with 14 bases remaining between them. This CDR3 has 15 amino acids. Germline values: CDR1 SEHNR, CDR2 FQNEAQ (reference sequence). The CDR3 loop is CASSLGWLPGETQYF. CDR3 DNA sequence: TGTGCCAGCAGCTTAGGGTGGCTACCAGGGGAGACCCAGTACTTC.

This clone has only one observation. This sequence joins TRBV27 and TRBJ1-4; D perhaps matches TRBD1 (6 bases). The CDR3 covers 18 residues. The V gene lost 3 bases and the J gene lost 4 bases, with 21 bases spanning the gap. The germline V gene has CDR1 MNHEY and CDR2 SMNVEV (reference sequence). Here the CDR3 reads CASSFRGASSGLNEKLFF. Here the CDR3 DNA reads TGTGCCAGCAGTTTTCGGGGGGCCTCTTCTGGGCTTAATGAAAAACTGTTTTTT.

On this clone: The sample has other DNA sequences that encode this CDR3 too. V usage is TRBV6-5 and J usage is TRBJ1-1, with D perhaps TRBD1 (6 bases). The CDR3 consists of 14 residues. Germline lookup yields CDR1 MNHEY and CDR2 SVGAGI. V was clipped by 2 bases and J by 4 bases, with 11 bases between them. The CDR3 nucleotides are TGTGCCAGCAGTTACGAGGGGGGAAGCACTGAAGCTTTCTTT. Translated, it gives CASSYEGGSTEAFF.

The chain combines TRBV18 with TRBJ1-2; D gene ambiguous. CDR3 length: 13 amino acids. Trimming left V 2 bases short and J 8 bases short, with 12 bases between. The V gene's germline CDR1 is KGHSH and CDR2 LQKENI. The CDR3 DNA follows: TGTGCCAGCTCACCAAAGGGAGGGTTCGGCTACACCTTC. The encoded protein is CASSPKGGFGYTF.

The rearrangement uses TRBV7-2 and TRBJ1-5; perhaps TRBD1 as D (6 bases). V gave up 4 bases and J gave up 3 bases, with 10 bases separating them. CDR3 length: 14 amino acids. Germline loops: CDR1 SGHTA, CDR2 FQGNSA. DNA for the CDR3: TGTGCCAGCAGCTCCGGACAGCCCAATCAGCCCCAGCATTTT. Amino acid sequence: CASSSGQPNQPQHF.

CDR3 nucleotide sequence: TGCGCCAGCAGCGTGGGCCAGGCGAACACCGGGGAGCTGTTTTTT. Translating it yields CASSVGQANTGELFF. The chain couples TRBV5-1 to TRBJ2-2; D is unresolved. Germline CDR1 SGHRS, CDR2 YFSETQ. This CDR3 has 15 amino acids. Deletions cut 4 bases from V and 0 bases from J, with 10 bases between.

The chain has TRBV7-9 and TRBJ1-2, with D possibly matching TRBD1 (5 bases). The germline V gene encodes CDR1 SEHNR and CDR2 FQNEAQ (reference sequence). V lost 5 bases, J lost 3 bases, and 13 bases lay in between. The CDR3 has 14 residues. CDR3 DNA sequence: TGTGCCAGCAGCACGACACAGGTTCACTATGGCTACACCTTC. Translation gives CASSTTQVHYGYTF. Filled out from reference TRBV7-9 and TRBJ1-2, the complete variable domain reads DTGVSQNPRHKITKRGQNVTFRCDPISEHNRLYWYRQTLGQGPEFLTYFQNEAQLEKSRLLSDRFSAERPKGSFSTLEIQRTEQGDSAMYLCASSTTQVHYGYTFGSGTRLTVV.

The rearrangement links TRBV19 to TRBJ2-1; TRBD2 agrees at 12 bases. CDR1 is LNHDA, CDR2 SQIVND, per germline (reference sequence). Trimming removed 7 bases from V and 7 bases from J; junction bases left unmatched: 11. CDR3 length equals 16 residues. The CDR3, as DNA: TGTGCCAGTACTTCACAGAGTGGACTAGCGGGGAATGAGCAGTTCTTC. This encodes CASTSQSGLAGNEQFF. Filled out from reference TRBV19 and TRBJ2-1, the complete variable domain reads DGGITQSPKYLFRKEGQNVTLSCEQNLNHDAMYWYRQDPGQGLRLIYYSQIVNDFQKGDIAEGYSVSREKKESFPLTVTSAQKNPTAFYLCASTSQSGLAGNEQFFGPGTRLTVL.

The genes are TRBV6-2 or TRBV6-3 and TRBJ1-5, with 11 bases fitting TRBD1. CDR3 length: 18 amino acids. In germline, CDR1 is MNHEY, CDR2 SVGEGT. Trimming took 2 bases from V and 2 from J; bases not matched to a gene: 8. The CDR3, as DNA: TGTGCCAGCAGTTACCCGGGGACAGGGGGTCTGGGCAATCAGCCCCAGCATTTT. This codes for CASSYPGTGGLGNQPQHF.

This chain uses TRBV6-5 with TRBJ1-2, with D uncertain. The ends were cut back, 2 bases at V and 0 bases at J, with 7 bases in the middle. The CDR3 loop spans 14 amino acids. Germline V gene sequence: CDR1 MNHEY, CDR2 SVGAGI. The chain's CDR3 is CASSYGVTNYGYTF. The CDR3 coding sequence is TGTGCCAGCAGTTACGGTGTTACTAACTATGGCTACACCTTC.

This clone was seen repeatedly, ten times or more. V is TRBV6-5 and J is TRBJ1-5; D is unclear. Trimming took off 6 bases at V and 3 bases at J, with 9 bases between the two ends. This CDR3 is built from 13 residues. Germline lookup yields CDR1 MNHEY and CDR2 SVGAGI. CDR3 sequence reads: CASREAVNQPQHF. DNA of the CDR3: TGTGCCAGCAGGGAGGCGGTCAATCAGCCCCAGCATTTT.

This chain links TRBV19 with TRBJ1-1; no clear D gene. Trimming cost V 1 base and J 4 bases, with 10 bases left between them. The CDR3 runs 14 residues. Germline V gene lookup returns CDR1 LNHDA and CDR2 SQIVND (reference sequence). The DNA for the CDR3 is TGTGCCAGTAGTATAGGGGGAGTGGGCACTGAAGCTTTCTTT. Encoded protein: CASSIGGVGTEAFF.

This chain uses TRBV27 with TRBJ1-1; D gene uncertain. Germline V CDR1 and CDR2: MNHEY, SMNVEV (reference sequence). The V gene lost 2 bases and the J gene lost 10 bases, with 14 bases spanning the gap. This CDR3 has 13 residues. CDR3 sequence: CASSLRLEDAAFF. The CDR3 DNA reads TGTGCCAGCAGTTTACGGCTGGAGGACGCAGCTTTCTTT.

The chain has TRBV5-1 and TRBJ2-2; D unresolved. Trimming left V 2 bases short and J 0 bases short, with 8 bases between. The CDR3 length is 15 residues. Germline assignment: CDR1 SGHRS and CDR2 YFSETQ. The chain's CDR3 is CASSFTLANTGELFF. CDR3 nucleotides: TGCGCCAGCAGCTTCACACTCGCGAACACCGGGGAGCTGTTTTTT.

V is TRBV24-1 and J is TRBJ2-5; 8 bases are shared with TRBD2. The germline CDR1 and CDR2 sequences are KGHDR and SFDVKD. The CDR3 sequence is 14 residues long. J gave up 5 bases and V 5 bases, and 6 bases lay outside the gene matches. This CDR3 reads CATSAPGGAETQYF. In DNA, the CDR3 is TGTGCCACCAGTGCTCCGGGAGGGGCGGAGACCCAGTACTTC.

V and J are TRBV6-5 and TRBJ2-1, with a weak D call TRBD2 (9 bases). The CDR3 length is 15 residues. The V end was cut by 5 bases, the J end by 7 bases, with 18 bases between. From germline, CDR1 is MNHEY and CDR2 SVGAGI. The CDR3 bases are TGTGCCAGCAGTAGCGGGGGGACAGGTAAAAATGAGCAGTTCTTC. It specifies CASSSGGTGKNEQFF.

The chain recombines TRBV6-2 or TRBV6-3 with TRBJ1-5; D is perhaps TRBD1 (6 bases). Trimming shortened V by 0 bases and J by 3 bases, and 18 bases separated the two germline ends. Germline CDR1 and CDR2: MNHEY and SVGEGT. The length of the CDR3 is 18 residues. The CDR3 coding sequence is TGTGCCAGCAGTTACTCGCGGCAGGTCGGGGGCATCAATCAGCCCCAGCATTTT. The encoded protein is CASSYSRQVGGINQPQHF.

The chain links TRBV6-5 to TRBJ1-3, with unresolved D. V gave up 8 bases and J gave up 0 bases, with 11 bases separating them. The CDR3 length is 14 residues. Germline lookup yields CDR1 MNHEY and CDR2 SVGAGI. CDR3 residues: CASVGRYSGNTIYF. The CDR3 bases are TGTGCCAGCGTCGGACGCTACTCTGGAAACACCATATATTTT.

This rearrangement joins TRBV9 to TRBJ2-2; D assignment may be TRBD1 or TRBD2 (5 bases each). Per the germline V gene, CDR1 is SGDLS and CDR2 is YYNGEE. CDR3 length: 14 amino acids. Between the trimmed V and J ends, which lost 4 bases and 0 bases, there was a span of 7 bases. The CDR3 DNA reads TGTGCCAGCAGCATGGGACCGAACACCGGGGAGCTGTTTTTT. Protein: CASSMGPNTGELFF.

V and J are TRBV19 and TRBJ2-3; D gene uncertain. Trimming shortened V by 5 bases and J by 5 bases, and 11 bases separated the two germline ends. The CDR3 runs to 13 residues. CDR1 and CDR2 (germline): LNHDA, SQIVND (reference sequence). CDR3 bases: TGTGCCAGTAGTTCGTGGGCACAAGATACGCAGTATTTT. Translation gives CASSSWAQDTQYF.

This chain uses TRBV11-2 with TRBJ2-1; 11 nucleotides line up with TRBD2. The junction had 9 bases not matched to a gene; V was cut back by 5 bases and J by 6 bases. The CDR3 consists of 16 residues. The germline gives CDR1 SGHAT, CDR2 FQNNGV. The CDR3 here is CASSLLSGGAINEQFF. The CDR3 nucleotides are TGTGCCAGCAGCCTCCTTAGCGGGGGGGCTATCAATGAGCAGTTCTTC. Supplemented by reference TRBV11-2 and TRBJ2-1, the full variable domain reads EAGVAQSPRYKIIEKRQSVAFWCNPISGHATLYWYQQILGQGPKLLIQFQNNGVVDDSQLPKDRFSAERLKGVDSTLKIQPAKLEDSAVYLCASSLLSGGAINEQFFGPGTRLTVL.

The rearrangement uses TRBV27 and TRBJ1-5; D is perhaps TRBD1 (5 bases). V was cut by 0 bases and J by 4 bases, with 19 bases left in between. The germline CDR1 and CDR2 sequences are MNHEY and SMNVEV (reference sequence). The CDR3 length is 18 residues. The chain's CDR3 is CASSLSSAERGKNQPQHF. DNA for the CDR3: TGTGCCAGCAGTTTATCGTCGGCGGAAAGGGGCAAAAATCAGCCCCAGCATTTT.

V gene TRBV21-1 combines with J gene TRBJ2-3; TRBD2 is the table's D call, not checked against the DNA. TRBV21-1 has pseudogene status. The CDR3 is 17 residues long. DNA of the CDR3: TGTGCCAGCAGCAAAGATAAGGAGAAAACTAGCACAGATACGCAGTATTTT. It is translated as CASSKDKEKTSTDTQYF.

CDR3 nucleotides: TGTGCCAGTAGTCGGGAAGGGGGCTACGAGCAGTACTTC. It codes for CASSREGGYEQYF. The chain links TRBV19 to TRBJ2-7, with TRBD1 as a possible D gene (6 bases). Germline lookup yields CDR1 LNHDA and CDR2 SQIVND (reference sequence). CDR3 length: 13 amino acids. Trimming left V 5 bases short and J 3 bases short, with 11 bases between.

This clone was detected only a few times. The chain has TRBV2 and TRBJ2-1, with 11 bases identical to TRBD1. This CDR3 is built from 19 residues. Germline trimming cut 4 bases from V and 7 bases from J; bases unmatched to any gene: 18. Germline CDR1 and CDR2: SNHLY and FYNNEI. CDR3 protein: CASSARTGGGRALRNEQFF. CDR3 nucleotides: TGTGCCAGCAGTGCGCGGACAGGGGGCGGGAGGGCCCTGAGAAATGAGCAGTTCTTC.

V and J are TRBV6-5 and TRBJ1-1, with D perhaps matching TRBD1 (5 bases). CDR3 length equals 15 residues. Germline V gives CDR1 MNHEY, CDR2 SVGAGI. V dropped 0 bases and J dropped 5 bases, with 13 bases sitting between them. This CDR3 reads CASSYSVQGRTEAFF. CDR3 nucleotides: TGTGCCAGCAGTTACTCAGTCCAGGGAAGAACTGAAGCTTTCTTT.

The rearrangement links TRBV14 to TRBJ1-3; D remains unclear. The CDR3 is made up of 13 amino acids. Trimming stripped 6 bases from V and 0 bases from J, with 6 bases between. The V gene's germline CDR1 is SGHDN and CDR2 FVKESK. CDR3: CASSGVSGNTIYF. CDR3 bases: TGTGCCAGCAGTGGGGTCTCTGGAAACACCATATATTTT.

The count of this clone is one. This chain connects TRBV11-1 to TRBJ2-6; 9 bases agree with TRBD1. Trimming removed 5 bases from V and 2 bases from J; junction bases left unmatched: 4. Germline lookup yields CDR1 SGHAT and CDR2 FQDESV (reference sequence). The CDR3 sequence is 16 residues long. CDR3 coding DNA: TGTGCCAGCAGCGGGACAGGGACGGCTGGGGCCAACGTCCTGACTTTC. Its translation is CASSGTGTAGANVLTF.